Listed below are T cell receptor beta chains from one sample, sequenced in a study of blood T cell repertoires in COVID-19. The repertoire was sequenced with immunoSEQ multiplex PCR; TCRdb's copy has only in-frame clones and lacks some. Of 160,000 or so clones detected, approximately 91% appear once; the ten largest clones hold approximately 2.2%. Sequences were obtained from peripheral blood. These receptors all come from a man aged 18-30 years with acute or convalescent COVID-19. CDR3s include the opening cysteine and the closing phenylalanine or tryptophan. A D gene is named only where the DNA matches it firmly. Clone size is shown for a subset of rows, as once, few, many or a class of expanded clone.

.,TRBD1,TRBJ2-3,TRBV7-9,CASRTGLFTDTQYF,TGTGCCAGCAGGACAGGGCTTTTCACAGATACGCAGTATTTT
.,.,TRBJ1-3,TRBV6-2/TRBV6-3,CASSYLDFFSGNTIYF,TGTGCCAGCAGTTACCTGGACTTTTTCTCTGGAAACACCATATATTTT
.,.,TRBJ1-2,TRBV28,CASSFPPAGSGYTF,TGTGCCAGCAGTTTTCCCCCCGCGGGGAGCGGCTACACCTTC
.,TRBD2,TRBJ2-2,TRBV19,CASSITSGSNTGELFF,TGTGCCAGTAGTATAACTAGCGGCTCGAACACCGGGGAGCTGTTTTTT
.,.,TRBJ1-1,TRBV5-1,CASTEMGTQAFF,TGCGCCAGCACCGAGATGGGGACTCAAGCTTTCTTT
many,TRBD2,TRBJ2-7,TRBV27,CASNRAGVSYEQYF,TGTGCCAGCAACCGAGCGGGGGTCTCCTACGAGCAGTACTTC
.,TRBD1,TRBJ2-7,TRBV5-1,CASSYGPGQGAEQYF,TGCGCCAGCAGCTATGGGCCGGGACAGGGGGCCGAGCAGTACTTC
.,TRBD1,TRBJ1-6,TRBV5-5,CASSIYSGTANNNSPLHF,TGTGCCAGCAGCATATACTCCGGGACAGCGAACAATAATTCACCCCTCCACTTT
.,.,TRBJ1-4,TRBV20-1,CSASSGQKNEKLFF,TGCAGTGCTAGTTCAGGGCAAAAGAATGAAAAACTGTTTTTT
once,TRBD1,TRBJ1-2,TRBV5-1,CASSLAGQGADYGYTF,TGCGCCAGCAGCTTGGCGGGGCAGGGGGCGGACTATGGCTACACCTTC
.,TRBD2,TRBJ2-2,TRBV10-3,CAITPRLAELTPGELFF,TGTGCCATCACACCCCGACTAGCGGAATTAACCCCCGGGGAGCTGTTTTTT
.,.,TRBJ1-3,TRBV21-1,CASSKRAVPSGNTIYF,TGTGCCAGCAGCAAGAGGGCAGTCCCCTCTGGAAACACCATATATTTT
.,.,TRBJ1-6,TRBV19,CASSQGQGNSPLHF,TGTGCCAGCTCCCAAGGGCAGGGAAATTCACCCCTCCACTTT
.,.,TRBJ2-1,TRBV5-6,CASSLRDSEQFF,TGTGCCAGCAGCTTGAGAGACAGTGAGCAGTTCTTC
.,TRBD1,TRBJ1-1,TRBV12-3/TRBV12-4,CASSSGQGTEAFF,TGTGCCAGCAGCAGTGGACAGGGAACTGAAGCTTTCTTT
.,.,TRBJ1-4,TRBV5-1,CASTPDSFNEKLFF,TGCGCCAGCACCCCAGACAGCTTTAATGAAAAACTGTTTTTT
.,.,TRBJ1-3,TRBV5-5,CASSNPDRFSGNTIYF,TGTGCCAGCAGCAACCCGGACAGATTCTCTGGAAACACCATATATTTT
once,TRBD2,TRBJ2-1,TRBV5-6,CASSSWTSGSLGFF,TGTGCCAGCAGCTCGTGGACTAGCGGGAGTTTGGGGTTCTTC
.,.,TRBJ1-5,TRBV18,CASSPNLVQPQHF,TGTGCCAGCTCCCCTAATCTCGTACAGCCCCAGCATTTT
.,.,TRBJ2-7,TRBV3-1/TRBV3-2,CASSPVFSSYEQYF,TGTGCCAGCAGCCCAGTTTTCAGCTCCTACGAGCAGTACTTC
.,.,TRBJ1-1,TRBV6-1,CASSGARGRENTEAFF,TGTGCCAGCAGTGGTGCTAGAGGGCGGGAGAACACTGAAGCTTTCTTT
few,.,TRBJ1-1,TRBV27,CASSLLAGNTEAFF,TGTGCCAGCAGTTTATTGGCAGGGAACACTGAAGCTTTCTTT
.,TRBD2,TRBJ2-1,TRBV27,CASSRSLAGFLGEQFF,TGTGCCAGCAGCCGATCACTAGCGGGATTTTTAGGGGAGCAGTTCTTC
.,TRBD1,TRBJ1-2,TRBV9,CASSSPGTGGRGYTF,TGTGCCAGCAGCTCACCCGGGACAGGGGGCCGTGGCTACACCTTC
.,.,TRBJ1-1,TRBV5-4,CASSPTQGNTEAFF,TGTGCCAGCAGCCCAACACAGGGAAACACTGAAGCTTTCTTT
.,.,TRBJ2-5,TRBV10-2,CASSVHLQETQYF,TGCGCCAGCAGCGTCCATCTACAAGAGACCCAGTACTTC
.,.,TRBJ1-1,TRBV12-3/TRBV12-4,CASSQVLSTEAFF,TGTGCCAGCAGCCAAGTACTGAGCACTGAAGCTTTCTTT
.,.,TRBJ1-1,TRBV1,CTSSQRKRSSPHEAFF,TGCACCAGCAGCCAAAGGAAGCGTTCTTCCCCCCATGAAGCTTTCTTT
.,.,TRBJ1-1,TRBV11-2,CASSFTRSSAEAFF,TGTGCCAGCAGCTTCACCCGCTCTAGCGCTGAAGCTTTCTTT
.,TRBD2,TRBJ2-1,TRBV2,CASRFLADGGDEQFF,TGTGCCAGCAGATTTCTAGCAGATGGGGGGGATGAGCAGTTCTTC
.,TRBD1,TRBJ1-2,TRBV6-6,CASSLRPGQVSVYGYTF,TGTGCCAGCAGTCTCCGCCCGGGACAGGTTTCGGTCTATGGCTACACCTTC
.,TRBD1,TRBJ1-6,TRBV5-6,CASSLRDRGTSSPLHF,TGTGCCAGCAGCTTACGGGACAGGGGAACAAGTTCACCCCTCCACTTT
once,.,TRBJ2-7,TRBV3-1/TRBV3-2,CASSQAEGLAYEQYF,TGTGCCAGCAGCCAAGCGGAGGGGCTTGCCTACGAGCAGTACTTC
.,TRBD1,TRBJ1-4,TRBV11-2,CASSPSGTVGEKLFF,TGTGCCAGCAGCCCTTCCGGGACAGTAGGAGAAAAACTGTTTTTT
.,.,TRBJ1-6,TRBV27,CASRGAVINSPLHF,TGTGCCAGCAGGGGGGCAGTGATTAATTCACCCCTCCACTTT
once,TRBD1,TRBJ1-4,TRBV9,CASSAREGAGEKLFF,TGTGCCAGCAGCGCGCGGGAGGGGGCTGGGGAAAAACTGTTTTTT
.,.,TRBJ2-3,TRBV6-5,CASRLGGRSTDTQYF,TGTGCCAGCAGGCTAGGGGGAAGGAGCACAGATACGCAGTATTTT
.,.,TRBJ1-3,TRBV24-1,CATSDARGSGNTIYF,TGTGCCACCAGTGATGCCCGGGGCTCTGGAAACACCATATATTTT
.,.,TRBJ1-1,TRBV2,CASSDESGNTEAFF,TGTGCCAGCAGTGATGAGTCCGGGAACACTGAAGCTTTCTTT
.,TRBD1,TRBJ1-1,TRBV19,CASSIYRGRNTEAFF,TGTGCCAGTAGTATTTACAGGGGCAGGAACACTGAAGCTTTCTTT
.,.,TRBJ1-1,TRBV30,CAWSVWQGSASTEAFF,TGTGCCTGGAGTGTATGGCAGGGCTCGGCTTCCACTGAAGCTTTCTTT
.,TRBD2,TRBJ2-2,TRBV3-1/TRBV3-2,CASSPLAGPNTGELFF,TGTGCCAGCAGCCCTTTAGCGGGGCCGAACACCGGGGAGCTGTTTTTT
.,.,TRBJ1-2,TRBV5-1,CASSLDGYYGYTF,TGCGCCAGCAGCTTGGACGGTTACTATGGCTACACCTTC
.,TRBD1,TRBJ2-1,TRBV24-1,CATSDVPATGVNEQFF,TGTGCCACCAGTGATGTTCCTGCGACAGGGGTCAATGAGCAGTTCTTC
once,.,TRBJ2-7,TRBV30,CAWAATVEQYF,TGTGCCTGGGCGGCCACCGTGGAGCAGTACTTC
.,TRBD2,TRBJ2-5,TRBV3-1/TRBV3-2,CASSQGGGLVQETQYF,TGTGCCAGCAGCCAAGGCGGGGGGCTAGTCCAAGAGACCCAGTACTTC
.,.,TRBJ1-2,TRBV5-6,CASSLADSSYGYTF,TGTGCCAGCAGCTTGGCGGACAGTAGCTATGGCTACACCTTC
.,TRBD1,TRBJ2-7,TRBV10-1,CASSRGGTGGNEQYF,TGCGCCAGCAGTCGTGGCGGGACAGGGGGGAACGAGCAGTACTTC
.,TRBD1,TRBJ2-7,TRBV28,CASSLYFWDREPKLVYYEQYF,TGTGCCAGCAGTTTATACTTTTGGGACAGGGAACCCAAGTTGGTATACTACGAGCAGTACTTC
.,TRBD2,TRBJ2-7,TRBV9,CASSDGLAAYEQYF,TGTGCCAGCAGCGATGGACTAGCGGCCTACGAGCAGTACTTC
.,TRBD2,TRBJ2-3,TRBV4-2,CASSQVIAGGPGTDTQYF,TGTGCCAGCAGCCAAGTTATAGCGGGAGGGCCGGGGACAGATACGCAGTATTTT
.,.,TRBJ1-2,TRBV5-1,CASSLLFRGNYGYTF,TGCGCCAGCAGCTTGTTGTTTAGGGGGAACTATGGCTACACCTTC
.,.,TRBJ1-1,TRBV5-1,CASSFDARDTEAFF,TGCGCCAGCAGCTTCGATGCCAGGGACACTGAAGCTTTCTTT